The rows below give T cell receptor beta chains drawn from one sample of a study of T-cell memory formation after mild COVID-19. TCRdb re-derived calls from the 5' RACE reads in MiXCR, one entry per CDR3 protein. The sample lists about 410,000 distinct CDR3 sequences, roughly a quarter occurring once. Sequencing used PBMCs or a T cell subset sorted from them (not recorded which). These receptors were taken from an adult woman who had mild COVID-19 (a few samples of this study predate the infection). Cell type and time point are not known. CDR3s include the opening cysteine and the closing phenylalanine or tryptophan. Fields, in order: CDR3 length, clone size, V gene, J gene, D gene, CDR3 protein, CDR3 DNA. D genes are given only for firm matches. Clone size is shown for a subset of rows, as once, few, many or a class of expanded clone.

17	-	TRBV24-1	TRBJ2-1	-	CATSDPNRASSYNEQFF	TGTGCCACCAGTGATCCGAACAGGGCTAGCTCCTACAATGAGCAGTTCTTC
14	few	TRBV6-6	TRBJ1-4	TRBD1	CASSSPDRGGKLFF	TGTGCCAGCAGCTCCCCGGACAGGGGGGGAAAACTGTTTTTT
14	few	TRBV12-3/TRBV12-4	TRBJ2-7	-	CASSLRQVIYEQYF	TGTGCCAGCAGTTTGAGACAAGTAATATACGAGCAGTACTTC
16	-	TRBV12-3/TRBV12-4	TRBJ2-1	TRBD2	CASSTPGLAGVDEQFF	TGTGCCAGCAGTACTCCGGGACTAGCGGGGGTTGATGAGCAGTTCTTC
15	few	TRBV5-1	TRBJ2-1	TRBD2	CASSALAGVVSEQFF	TGCGCCAGCAGCGCCCTAGCGGGAGTTGTTAGTGAGCAGTTCTTC
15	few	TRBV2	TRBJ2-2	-	CASSVDKQVTGELFF	TGTGCCAGCAGTGTAGATAAGCAAGTCACCGGGGAGCTGTTTTTT
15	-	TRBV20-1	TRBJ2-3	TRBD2	CSAPDLAESTDTQYF	TGCAGTGCCCCCGACCTAGCGGAGAGCACAGATACGCAGTATTTT
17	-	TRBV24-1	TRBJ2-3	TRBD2	CATSDWTSGRGTDTQYF	TGTGCCACCAGTGATTGGACTAGCGGGAGGGGGACAGATACGCAGTATTTT
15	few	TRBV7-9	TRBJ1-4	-	CASAKGATTNEKLFF	TGTGCCAGCGCGAAAGGGGCGACAACTAATGAAAAACTGTTTTTT
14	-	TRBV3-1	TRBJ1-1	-	CASSQSSGATEAFF	TGTGCCAGCAGCCAAAGTTCAGGGGCCACTGAAGCTTTCTTT
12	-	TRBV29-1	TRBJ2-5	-	CSVERQGETQYF	TGCAGCGTTGAAAGGCAGGGAGAGACCCAGTACTTC
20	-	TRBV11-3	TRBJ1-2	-	CASSIVSPPPHRAGNYGYTF	TGTGCCAGCAGCATAGTCTCTCCACCACCCCACCGCGCAGGGAACTATGGCTACACCTTC
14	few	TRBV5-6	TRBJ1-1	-	CASSWTKGLTEAFF	TGTGCCAGCAGCTGGACAAAGGGGTTGACTGAAGCTTTCTTT
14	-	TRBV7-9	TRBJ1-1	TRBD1	CASRPTGQTSEAFF	TGTGCCAGCAGACCTACGGGACAGACGTCAGAAGCTTTCTTT
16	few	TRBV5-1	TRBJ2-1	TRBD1	CASSHTGQGDYNEQFF	TGCGCCAGCAGCCATACGGGACAGGGGGACTACAATGAGCAGTTCTTC
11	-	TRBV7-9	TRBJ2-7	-	CIVGSSGEQYF	TGTATCGTGGGGAGTTCGGGGGAGCAGTACTTC
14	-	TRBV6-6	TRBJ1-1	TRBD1	CASTDRASDTEAFF	TGTGCCAGCACCGACAGGGCGAGCGACACTGAAGCTTTCTTT
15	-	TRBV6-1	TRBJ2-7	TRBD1	CASTMDRGWRNEQYF	TGTGCCAGCACTATGGACAGGGGGTGGAGGAACGAGCAGTACTTC
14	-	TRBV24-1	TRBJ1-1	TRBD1	CATSDQGTGFKAFF	TGTGCCACCAGTGATCAGGGGACAGGGTTCAAAGCTTTCTTT
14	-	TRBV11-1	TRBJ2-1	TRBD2	CASSPLASYNEQFF	TGTGCCAGCAGCCCACTAGCGTCCTACAATGAGCAGTTCTTC